A single sample gave rise to the 7 T cell receptor beta chains below, sequenced in a study of T-cell reconstitution after alpha-beta-depleted transplantation in children. Unique molecular identifiers were used in preparing the TCRbeta library. TCRdb called the PCR reads again in MiXCR, with one record for every CDR3 protein. This sample carries about 210,000 distinct CDR3 sequences, approximately 15% of them seen once, and the ten largest clones take approximately 40%. The sequencing used PBMCs, mostly from graft donor cells, collected 360 days after TCRalphabeta/CD19-depleted stem cell transplant. Every receptor here comes from a male patient aged 2-15 years who had a stem cell transplant for acute lymphoblastic leukemia, so the T cells may come from the graft donor.

This clonotype occurred a few times. The chain uses TRBV28 and TRBJ2-7; D remains unclear. V was shortened by 2 bases and J by 4 bases, with 9 bases between the two germline ends. Germline V gene data show CDR1 as MDHEN and CDR2 as SYDVKM. The CDR3 contains 13 residues. Written as DNA, the CDR3 is TGTGCCAGCAGTTTAGCTGGGCTGTACGAGCAGTACTTC. It translates to CASSLAGLYEQYF.

This chain links TRBV12-3 or TRBV12-4 with TRBJ1-2; no clear D. The CDR3 has 15 residues. V was pared by 7 bases and J by 7 bases, with 22 bases between. The CDR3 region is CASTTVGPIHGGYTF. The CDR3 DNA reads TGTGCCAGCACCACTGTCGGGCCCATTCACGGTGGCTACACCTTC.

CDR3 region: CASSLVQGGYEQYF. The CDR3 nucleotides are TGTGCCAGCAGCTTAGTACAGGGGGGATACGAGCAGTACTTC. The chain has TRBV7-2 and TRBJ2-7; 8 bases agree with TRBD1. The trim removed 1 base at V and 4 bases at J, leaving 3 bases unmatched. Germline V CDR1 and CDR2: SGHTA, FQGNSA. CDR3 size: 14 residues. Together with reference TRBV7-2 and TRBJ2-7, the CDR3 gives the full variable domain: GAGVSQSPSNKVTEKGKDVELRCDPISGHTALYWYRQSLGQGLEFLIYFQGNSAPDKSGLPSDRFSAERTGGSVSTLTIQRTQQEDSAVYLCASSLVQGGYEQYFGPGTRLTVT.

This clonotype was counted once. The genes are TRBV15 and TRBJ2-5; D is perhaps TRBD2 (7 bases). CDR1 LNHNV and CDR2 YYDKDF come from the germline V gene (reference sequence). The CDR3 runs 17 residues. The V and J ends lost 1 base and 1 base respectively, with 16 bases between them. CDR3 region: CATSRVSKGGVQETQYF. The CDR3 DNA reads TGTGCCACCAGCAGAGTTAGTAAGGGGGGGGTCCAAGAGACCCAGTACTTC.

This clonotype turned up a few times. The V call is TRBV9, the J call TRBJ1-6; tentatively, D is TRBD1 (6 bases). This CDR3 comprises 18 residues. The V gene's germline CDR1 is SGDLS and CDR2 YYNGEE. V was pared by 0 bases and J by 6 bases, with 19 bases between. The CDR3 DNA is TGTGCCAGCAGCGTAGCACCCCCCGGGGACAACCTTAATTCACCCCTCCACTTT. It specifies CASSVAPPGDNLNSPLHF.

This sequence joins TRBV20-1 and TRBJ2-2; 11 positions match TRBD2. The V gene's germline CDR1 is DFQATT and CDR2 SNEGSKA (reference sequence). Trimming cost V 4 bases and J 5 bases; bases outside gene matches: 9. The CDR3 covers 16 residues. The CDR3 region is CSATVAGGPGTGELFF. Written as DNA, the CDR3 is TGCAGTGCTACAGTAGCGGGGGGGCCGGGTACCGGGGAGCTGTTTTTT.

This chain uses TRBV11-2 with TRBJ1-4, with D maybe TRBD1 (5 bases). The CDR3 is made up of 14 amino acids. CDR1 and CDR2 from the germline V gene are SGHAT and FQNNGV. V lost 0 bases and J lost 8, with 10 bases in between. Here the CDR3 DNA reads TGTGCCAGCAGCTTAGATCGGGGGTACGAAAAACTGTTTTTT. Residues: CASSLDRGYEKLFF.